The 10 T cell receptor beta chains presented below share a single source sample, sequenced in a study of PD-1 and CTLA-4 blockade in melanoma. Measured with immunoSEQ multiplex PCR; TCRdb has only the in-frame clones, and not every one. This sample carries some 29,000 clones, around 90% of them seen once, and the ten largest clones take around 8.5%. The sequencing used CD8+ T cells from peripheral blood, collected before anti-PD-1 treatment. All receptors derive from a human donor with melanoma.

The CDR3 DNA follows: TGTGCCAGCAGCTTAGGTGCCTTGAACACTGAAGCTTTCTTT. This sequence encodes CASSLGALNTEAFF. J is TRBJ1-1 and V is TRBV13; no clear D. This CDR3 has 14 residues. Germline V gene data show CDR1 as PRHDT and CDR2 as FYEKMQ (reference sequence). With 0 bases removed from V and 0 bases from J, the gap between germline ends came to 5 bases.

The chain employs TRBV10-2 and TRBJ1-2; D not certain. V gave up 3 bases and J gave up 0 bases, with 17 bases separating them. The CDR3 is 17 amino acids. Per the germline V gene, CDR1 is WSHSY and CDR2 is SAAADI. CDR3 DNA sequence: TGCGCCAGCAGTGAAGATATGTTATCTGAAACTAACTATGGCTACACCTTC. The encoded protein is CASSEDMLSETNYGYTF.

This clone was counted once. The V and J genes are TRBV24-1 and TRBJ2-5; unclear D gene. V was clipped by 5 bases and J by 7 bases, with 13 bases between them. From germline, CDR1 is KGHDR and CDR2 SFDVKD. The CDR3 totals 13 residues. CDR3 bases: TGTGCCACCAGTGGAAGTTCGGGTGTGACCCAGTACTTC. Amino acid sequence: CATSGSSGVTQYF.

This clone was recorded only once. The CDR3 region has the DNA TGTGCCAGCTGGATTGGGTACAATGAGCAGTTCTTC. This sequence encodes CASWIGYNEQFF. The chain uses TRBV7-9 and TRBJ2-1, with D uncertain. There are 12 residues in the CDR3. V gave up 8 bases and J gave up 4 bases, with 9 bases separating them. The germline V gene encodes CDR1 SEHNR and CDR2 FQNEAQ (reference sequence).

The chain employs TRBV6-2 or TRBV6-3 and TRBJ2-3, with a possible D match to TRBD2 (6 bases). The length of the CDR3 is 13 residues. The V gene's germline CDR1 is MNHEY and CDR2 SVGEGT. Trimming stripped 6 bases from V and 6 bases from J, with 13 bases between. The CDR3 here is CASSLLATDTQYF. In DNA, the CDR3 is TGTGCCAGCAGCCTACTAGCAACGGATACGCAGTATTTT.

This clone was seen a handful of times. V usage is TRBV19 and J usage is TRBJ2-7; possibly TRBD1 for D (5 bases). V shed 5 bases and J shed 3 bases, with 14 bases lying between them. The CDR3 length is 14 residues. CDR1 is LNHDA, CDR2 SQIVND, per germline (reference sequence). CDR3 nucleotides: TGTGCCAGTAGTGACCGGACACAGAGCTACGAGCAGTACTTC. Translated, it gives CASSDRTQSYEQYF.

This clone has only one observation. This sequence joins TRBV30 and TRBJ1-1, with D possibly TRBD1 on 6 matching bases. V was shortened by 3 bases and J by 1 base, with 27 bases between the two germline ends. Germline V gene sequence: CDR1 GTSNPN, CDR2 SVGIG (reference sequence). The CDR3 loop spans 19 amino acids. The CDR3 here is CAWRGQGTNPYAENTEAFF. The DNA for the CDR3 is TGTGCCTGGAGGGGGCAGGGGACAAACCCTTACGCCGAGAACACTGAAGCTTTCTTT.

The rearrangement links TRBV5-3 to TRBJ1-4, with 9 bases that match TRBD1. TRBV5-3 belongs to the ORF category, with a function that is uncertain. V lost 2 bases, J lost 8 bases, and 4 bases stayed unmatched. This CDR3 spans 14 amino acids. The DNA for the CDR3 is TGTGCCAGAAGCTTACAGGGGGCGAAAGAAAAACTGTTTTTT. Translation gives CARSLQGAKEKLFF.

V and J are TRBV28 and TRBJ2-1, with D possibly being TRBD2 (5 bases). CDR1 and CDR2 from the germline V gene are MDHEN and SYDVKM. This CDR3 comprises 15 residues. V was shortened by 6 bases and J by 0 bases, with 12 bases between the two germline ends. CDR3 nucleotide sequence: TGTGCCAGCAGCAGCGGACTGGTCTCCTACAATGAGCAGTTCTTC. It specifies CASSSGLVSYNEQFF.

Here the CDR3 reads CASSDGTSDGFGELFF. The CDR3 bases are TGCGCCAGCAGCGATGGGACTAGCGATGGTTTCGGGGAGCTGTTTTTT. The V and J genes are TRBV4-1 and TRBJ2-2, with TRBD2 matching 10 bases. Trimming took 5 bases from V and 7 from J; bases not matched to a gene: 10. From germline, CDR1 is MGHRA and CDR2 YSYEKL. This CDR3 is built from 16 residues.